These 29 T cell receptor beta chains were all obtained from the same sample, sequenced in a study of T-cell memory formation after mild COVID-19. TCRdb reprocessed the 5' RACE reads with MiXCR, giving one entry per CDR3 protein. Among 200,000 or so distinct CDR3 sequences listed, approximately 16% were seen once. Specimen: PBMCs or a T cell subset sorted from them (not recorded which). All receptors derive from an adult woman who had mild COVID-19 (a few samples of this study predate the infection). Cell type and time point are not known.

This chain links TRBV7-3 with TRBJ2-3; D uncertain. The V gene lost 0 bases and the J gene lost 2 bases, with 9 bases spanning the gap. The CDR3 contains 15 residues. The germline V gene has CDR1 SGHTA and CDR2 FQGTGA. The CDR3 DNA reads TGTGCCAGCAGCTTAACGGGTACCTACACAGATACGCAGTATTTT. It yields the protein CASSLTGTYTDTQYF.

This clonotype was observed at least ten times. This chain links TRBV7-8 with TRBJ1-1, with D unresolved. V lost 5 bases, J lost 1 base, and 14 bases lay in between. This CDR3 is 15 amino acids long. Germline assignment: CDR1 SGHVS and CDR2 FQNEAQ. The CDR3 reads CASSPPTGWNTEAFF. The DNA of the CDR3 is TGTGCCAGCAGCCCACCCACGGGGTGGAACACTGAAGCTTTCTTT.

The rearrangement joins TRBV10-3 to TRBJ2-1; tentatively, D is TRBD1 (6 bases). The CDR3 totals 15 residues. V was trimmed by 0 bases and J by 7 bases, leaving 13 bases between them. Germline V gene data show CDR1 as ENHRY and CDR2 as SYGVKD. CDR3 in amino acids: CAISESGTGQNEQFF. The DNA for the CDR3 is TGTGCCATCAGTGAGTCGGGTACAGGGCAAAATGAGCAGTTCTTC.

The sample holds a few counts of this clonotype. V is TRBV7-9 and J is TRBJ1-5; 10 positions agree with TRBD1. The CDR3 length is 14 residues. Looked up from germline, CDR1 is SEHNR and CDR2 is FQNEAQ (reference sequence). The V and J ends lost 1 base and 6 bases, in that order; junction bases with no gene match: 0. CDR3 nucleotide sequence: TGTGCCAGCAGCTTAGGACAGGGGGCTCAGCCCCAGCATTTT. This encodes CASSLGQGAQPQHF. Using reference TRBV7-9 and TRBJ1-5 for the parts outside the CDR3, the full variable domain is DTGVSQNPRHKITKRGQNVTFRCDPISEHNRLYWYRQTLGQGPEFLTYFQNEAQLEKSRLLSDRFSAERPKGSFSTLEIQRTEQGDSAMYLCASSLGQGAQPQHFGDGTRLSIL.

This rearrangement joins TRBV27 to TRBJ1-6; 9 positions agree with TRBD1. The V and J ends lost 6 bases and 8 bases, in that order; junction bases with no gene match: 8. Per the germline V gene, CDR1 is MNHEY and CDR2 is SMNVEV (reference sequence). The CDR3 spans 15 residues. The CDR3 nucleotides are TGTGCCAGCAGGCCCCCGGGACAGGGCTATTCACCCCTCCACTTT. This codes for CASRPPGQGYSPLHF.

The CDR3: CATSGGQRQPQHF. Here the CDR3 DNA reads TGTGCCACCAGTGGGGGACAACGGCAGCCCCAGCATTTT. The V and J genes are TRBV24-1 and TRBJ1-5; tentative D call: TRBD1 (6 bases). CDR1 KGHDR and CDR2 SFDVKD come from the germline V gene. The CDR3 runs to 13 residues. V was clipped by 5 bases and J by 7 bases, with 11 bases between them.

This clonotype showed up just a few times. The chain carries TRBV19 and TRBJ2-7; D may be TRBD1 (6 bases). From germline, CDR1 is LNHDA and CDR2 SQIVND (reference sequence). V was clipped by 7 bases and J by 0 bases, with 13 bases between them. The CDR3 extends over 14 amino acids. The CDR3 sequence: CASMRTASSYEQYF. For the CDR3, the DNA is TGTGCCAGTATGCGGACAGCGAGCTCCTACGAGCAGTACTTC.

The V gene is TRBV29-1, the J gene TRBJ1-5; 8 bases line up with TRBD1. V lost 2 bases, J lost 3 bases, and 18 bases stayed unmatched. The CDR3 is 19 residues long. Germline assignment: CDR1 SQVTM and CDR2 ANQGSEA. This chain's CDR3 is CSVEQEDRAHGDINQPQHF. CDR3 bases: TGCAGCGTTGAACAAGAGGACAGGGCCCATGGCGACATCAATCAGCCCCAGCATTTT.

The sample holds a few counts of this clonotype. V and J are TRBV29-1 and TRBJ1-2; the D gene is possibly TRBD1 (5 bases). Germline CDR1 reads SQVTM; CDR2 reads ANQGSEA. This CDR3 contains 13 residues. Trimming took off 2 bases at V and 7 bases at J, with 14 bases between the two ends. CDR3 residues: CSVEFRGGAGYTF. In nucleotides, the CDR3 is TGCAGCGTTGAATTCCGGGGTGGGGCTGGCTACACCTTC.

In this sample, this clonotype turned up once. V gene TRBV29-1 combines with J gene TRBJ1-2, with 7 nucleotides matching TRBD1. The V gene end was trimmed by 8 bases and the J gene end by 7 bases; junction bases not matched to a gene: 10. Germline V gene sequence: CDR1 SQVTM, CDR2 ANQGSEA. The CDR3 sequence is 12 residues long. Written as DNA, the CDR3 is TGCAGCATCGACCGGGACAGTTTTGGCTACACCTTC. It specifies CSIDRDSFGYTF.

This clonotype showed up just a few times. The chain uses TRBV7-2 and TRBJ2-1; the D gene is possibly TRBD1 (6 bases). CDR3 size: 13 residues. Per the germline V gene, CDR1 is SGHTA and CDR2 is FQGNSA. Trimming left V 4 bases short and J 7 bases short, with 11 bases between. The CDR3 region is CASSSRTENEQFF. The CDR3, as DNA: TGTGCCAGCAGCTCCAGGACAGAAAATGAGCAGTTCTTC. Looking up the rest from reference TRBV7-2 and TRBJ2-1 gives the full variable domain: GAGVSQSPSNKVTEKGKDVELRCDPISGHTALYWYRQSLGQGLEFLIYFQGNSAPDKSGLPSDRFSAERTGGSVSTLTIQRTQQEDSAVYLCASSSRTENEQFFGPGTRLTVL.

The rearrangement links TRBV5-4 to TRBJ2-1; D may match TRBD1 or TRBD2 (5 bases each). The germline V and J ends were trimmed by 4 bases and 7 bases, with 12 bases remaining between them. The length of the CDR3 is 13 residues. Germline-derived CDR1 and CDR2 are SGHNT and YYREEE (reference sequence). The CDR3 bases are TGTGCCAGCAGCCCCCCGAGGGGTAATGAGCAGTTCTTC. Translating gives CASSPPRGNEQFF. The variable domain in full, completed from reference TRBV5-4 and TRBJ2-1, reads ETGVTQSPTHLIKTRGQQVTLRCSSQSGHNTVSWYQQALGQGPQFIFQYYREEENGRGNFPPRFSGLQFPNYSSELNVNALELDDSALYLCASSPPRGNEQFFGPGTRLTVL.

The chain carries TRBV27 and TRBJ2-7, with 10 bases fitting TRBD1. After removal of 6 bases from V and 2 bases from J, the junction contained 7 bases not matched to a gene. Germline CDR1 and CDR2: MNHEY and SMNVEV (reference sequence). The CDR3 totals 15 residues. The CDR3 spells CASSPWGQGTYEQYF. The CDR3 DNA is TGTGCCAGCAGCCCGTGGGGACAGGGGACCTACGAGCAGTACTTC.

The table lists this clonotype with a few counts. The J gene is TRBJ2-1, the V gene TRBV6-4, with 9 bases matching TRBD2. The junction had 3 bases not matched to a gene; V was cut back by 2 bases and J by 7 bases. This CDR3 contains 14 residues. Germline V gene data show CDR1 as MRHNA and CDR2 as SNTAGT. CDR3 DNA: TGTGCCAGCAGTGACATTCTAGCGGGGAATGAGCAGTTCTTC. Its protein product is CASSDILAGNEQFF.

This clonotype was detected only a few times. In DNA, the CDR3 is TGTGCCAGCAGCTTTCTAGGGAATTCGGAGACCCAGTACTTC. Translation gives CASSFLGNSETQYF. V is TRBV7-2 and J is TRBJ2-5, with D unresolved. V was shortened by 3 bases and J by 5 bases, with 13 bases between the two germline ends. CDR1 SGHTA and CDR2 FQGNSA come from the germline V gene. This CDR3 spans 14 amino acids.

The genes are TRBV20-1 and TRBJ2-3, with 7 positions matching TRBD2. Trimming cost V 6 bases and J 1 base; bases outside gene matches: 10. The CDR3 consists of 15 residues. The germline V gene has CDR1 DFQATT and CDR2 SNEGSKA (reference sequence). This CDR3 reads CSAGQASGRTDTQYF. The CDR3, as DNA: TGCAGTGCCGGCCAAGCTAGCGGTCGCACAGATACGCAGTATTTT.

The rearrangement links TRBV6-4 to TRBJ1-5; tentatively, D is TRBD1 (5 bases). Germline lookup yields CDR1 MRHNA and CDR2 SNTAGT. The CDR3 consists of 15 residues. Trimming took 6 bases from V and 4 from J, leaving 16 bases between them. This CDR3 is CASRTGTPLNQPQHF. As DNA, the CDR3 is TGTGCCAGCAGGACCGGGACCCCTTTAAATCAGCCCCAGCATTTT.

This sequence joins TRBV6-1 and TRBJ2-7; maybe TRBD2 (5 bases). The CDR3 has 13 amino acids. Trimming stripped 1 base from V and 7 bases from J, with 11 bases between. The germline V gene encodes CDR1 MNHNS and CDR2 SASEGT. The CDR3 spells CASSEESGGEQYF. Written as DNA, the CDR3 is TGTGCCAGCAGTGAAGAGAGTGGCGGGGAGCAGTACTTC.

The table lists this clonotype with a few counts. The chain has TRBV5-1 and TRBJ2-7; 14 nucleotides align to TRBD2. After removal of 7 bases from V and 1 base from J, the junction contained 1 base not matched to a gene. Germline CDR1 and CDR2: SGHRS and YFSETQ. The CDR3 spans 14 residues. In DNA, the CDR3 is TGCGCCAGCGGGACTAGCGGGAGATCCTACGAGCAGTACTTC. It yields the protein CASGTSGRSYEQYF.

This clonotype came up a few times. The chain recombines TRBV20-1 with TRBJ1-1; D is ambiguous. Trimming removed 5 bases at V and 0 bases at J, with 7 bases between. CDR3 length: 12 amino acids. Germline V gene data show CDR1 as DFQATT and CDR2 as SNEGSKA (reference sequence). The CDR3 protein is CSAGGLNTEAFF. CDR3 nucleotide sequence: TGCAGTGCTGGTGGGTTGAACACTGAAGCTTTCTTT.

The CDR3 protein is CASSQGLDSPLHF. The CDR3 DNA reads TGCGCCAGCAGCCAAGGGCTCGATTCACCCCTCCACTTT. The chain is built from TRBV4-1 and TRBJ1-6; D ambiguous. Germline values: CDR1 MGHRA, CDR2 YSYEKL. This CDR3 region has 13 residues. V lost 1 base, J lost 8 bases, and 6 bases lay in between.

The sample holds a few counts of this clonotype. The chain's CDR3 is CASSGRGTDTQYF. The CDR3 region has the DNA TGTGCCAGCAGTGGAAGGGGCACAGATACGCAGTATTTT. V gene TRBV27 combines with J gene TRBJ2-3; D ambiguous. The CDR3 runs to 13 residues. CDR1 and CDR2 (germline): MNHEY, SMNVEV (reference sequence). The V gene lost 5 bases and the J gene lost 1 base, with 7 bases spanning the gap.

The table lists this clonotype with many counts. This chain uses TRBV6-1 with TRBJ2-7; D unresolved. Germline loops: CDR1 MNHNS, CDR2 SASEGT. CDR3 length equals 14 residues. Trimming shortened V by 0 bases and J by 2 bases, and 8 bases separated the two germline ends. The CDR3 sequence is CASSEAGWTYEQYF. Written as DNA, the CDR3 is TGTGCCAGCAGTGAAGCGGGGTGGACCTACGAGCAGTACTTC.

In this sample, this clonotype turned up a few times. CDR3 region: CASSHHTATGELFF. The CDR3 DNA reads as TGTGCCAGCAGCCACCACACAGCCACCGGGGAGCTGTTTTTT. The chain employs TRBV12-3 or TRBV12-4 and TRBJ2-2, with unresolved D. This CDR3 spans 14 amino acids. V gave up 6 bases and J gave up 4 bases, with 12 bases separating them.

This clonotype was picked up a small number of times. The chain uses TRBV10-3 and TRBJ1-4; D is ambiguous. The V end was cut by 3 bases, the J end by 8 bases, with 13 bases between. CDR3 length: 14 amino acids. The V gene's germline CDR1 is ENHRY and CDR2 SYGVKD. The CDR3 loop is CAISDVTAGEKLFF. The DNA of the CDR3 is TGTGCCATCAGTGACGTAACCGCGGGGGAAAAACTGTTTTTT.

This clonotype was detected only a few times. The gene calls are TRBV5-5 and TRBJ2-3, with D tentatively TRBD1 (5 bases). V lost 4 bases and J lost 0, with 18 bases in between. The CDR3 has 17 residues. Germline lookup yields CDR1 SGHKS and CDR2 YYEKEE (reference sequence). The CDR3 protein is CASSPAPTTASTDTQYF. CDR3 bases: TGTGCCAGCAGCCCAGCCCCGACGACAGCGAGCACAGATACGCAGTATTTT.

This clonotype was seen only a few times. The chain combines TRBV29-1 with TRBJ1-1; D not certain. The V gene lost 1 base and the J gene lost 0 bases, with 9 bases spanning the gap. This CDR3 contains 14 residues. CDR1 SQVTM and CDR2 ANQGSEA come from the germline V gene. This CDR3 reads CSVEGQRLNTEAFF. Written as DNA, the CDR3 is TGCAGCGTTGAAGGTCAGAGATTGAACACTGAAGCTTTCTTT.

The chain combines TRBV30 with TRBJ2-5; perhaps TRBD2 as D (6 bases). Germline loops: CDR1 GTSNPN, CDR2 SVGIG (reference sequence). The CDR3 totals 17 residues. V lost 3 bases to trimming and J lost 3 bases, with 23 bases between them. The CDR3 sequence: CAWRPGTRFTLEETQYF. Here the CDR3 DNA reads TGTGCCTGGAGGCCCGGGACTCGCTTTACCCTCGAAGAGACCCAGTACTTC.

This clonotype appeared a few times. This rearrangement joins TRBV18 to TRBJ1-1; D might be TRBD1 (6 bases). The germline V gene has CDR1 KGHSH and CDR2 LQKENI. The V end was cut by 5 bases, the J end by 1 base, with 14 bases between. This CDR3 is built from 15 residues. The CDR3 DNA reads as TGTGCCAGCTCAACAAGTCCGGGACAGAACACTGAAGCTTTCTTT. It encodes CASSTSPGQNTEAFF.